These 23 T cell receptor beta chains were sequenced from one sample in a study of blood T cell repertoires in COVID-19. Clones were sequenced by immunoSEQ multiplex PCR, and TCRdb holds only the in-frame ones, with some missing. This sample has some 69,000 clones; roughly 80% occur once, and the top ten carry less than 2%. Sequenced: peripheral blood. These receptor sequences come from a woman aged 60-75 years with acute or convalescent COVID-19.

This rearrangement joins TRBV2 to TRBJ2-1; 7 nucleotides agree with TRBD2. Germline values: CDR1 SNHLY, CDR2 FYNNEI. V gave up 6 bases and J gave up 5 bases; unmatched junction bases: 1. The CDR3 extends over 12 amino acids. CDR3 sequence (DNA): TGTGCCAGCAGGCGGGGGAACAATGAGCAGTTCTTC. Encoded protein: CASRRGNNEQFF.

This clone is a singleton in its sample. The rearrangement uses TRBV19 and TRBJ1-6; the D gene is possibly TRBD1 (6 bases). The CDR3 consists of 12 residues. CDR1 is LNHDA, CDR2 SQIVND, per germline (reference sequence). The germline V and J ends were trimmed by 4 bases and 15 bases, with 13 bases remaining between them. CDR3 amino acids: CASSNTGYLLHF. DNA for the CDR3: TGTGCCAGTAGTAACACAGGGTATCTCCTCCACTTT. The full variable domain, in which reference TRBV19 and TRBJ1-6 provide the parts outside the CDR3, is DGGITQSPKYLFRKEGQNVTLSCEQNLNHDAMYWYRQDPGQGLRLIYYSQIVNDFQKGDIAEGYSVSREKKESFPLTVTSAQKNPTAFYLCASSNTGYLLHFGNGTRLTVT.

This chain links TRBV9 with TRBJ2-1; TRBD2 matches 8 bases. V was clipped by 2 bases and J by 9 bases; unmatched bases: 10. CDR3 length: 15 amino acids. From germline, CDR1 is SGDLS and CDR2 YYNGEE. In nucleotides, the CDR3 is TGTGCCAGCAGCGTGAAACCGGGACTAGACACTGAGCAGTTCTTC. Its translation is CASSVKPGLDTEQFF.

J is TRBJ2-5 and V is TRBV6-5; no clear D. V was pared by 4 bases and J by 3 bases, with 9 bases between. The CDR3 contains 13 residues. CDR1 MNHEY and CDR2 SVGAGI come from the germline V gene. In nucleotides, the CDR3 is TGTGCCAGCAGTTTCGACACGAAAGAGACCCAGTACTTC. This gives the protein CASSFDTKETQYF.

This clone was seen just once. CDR3 in DNA: TGTGCCAGCAGCAGGGACAGGGGAGACTATGGCTACACCTTC. It translates to CASSRDRGDYGYTF. J is TRBJ1-2 and V is TRBV21-1; the DNA was not compared with TRBD1, the D call given in the table. TRBV21-1 has pseudogene status. The length of the CDR3 is 14 residues.

This clone appeared a few times. The V and J genes are TRBV12-3 or TRBV12-4 and TRBJ1-1; D is uncertain. The CDR3 runs to 13 residues. V dropped 3 bases and J dropped 1 base, with 6 bases sitting between them. CDR3 sequence (DNA): TGTGCCAGCAGTTTTTTTCAGAACACTGAAGCTTTCTTT. Amino acids: CASSFFQNTEAFF.

This chain connects TRBV7-3 to TRBJ2-1; 9 bases are shared with TRBD1. Germline V gene data show CDR1 as SGHTA and CDR2 as FQGTGA. The CDR3 sequence is 14 residues long. V shed 4 bases, J shed 4 bases, and the junction held 2 bases outside the gene matches. The CDR3 loop is CASSSGTGYNEQFF. CDR3 nucleotides: TGTGCCAGCAGCTCTGGGACAGGGTACAATGAGCAGTTCTTC.

The J gene is TRBJ1-5, the V gene TRBV2, with D unclear. The ends were cut back, 4 bases at V and 1 base at J, with 5 bases in the middle. Germline V gene lookup returns CDR1 SNHLY and CDR2 FYNNEI. CDR3 length: 13 amino acids. CDR3 residues: CASSAGSNQPQHF. The CDR3, as DNA: TGTGCCAGCAGTGCCGGGAGCAATCAGCCCCAGCATTTT.

The chain combines TRBV11-2 with TRBJ1-5; 7 bases fit TRBD1. The ends lost 5 bases at V and 3 bases at J; junction bases unmatched: 7. This CDR3 region has 15 residues. Germline values: CDR1 SGHAT, CDR2 FQNNGV. This CDR3 reads CASSGGGQNNQPQHF. In DNA, the CDR3 is TGTGCCAGCAGCGGAGGGGGACAGAACAATCAGCCCCAGCATTTT.

This chain joins TRBV6-2 or TRBV6-3 and TRBJ1-1; tentative D call: TRBD1 (5 bases). This CDR3 has 11 residues. Trimming removed 5 bases from V and 11 bases from J, with 12 bases in between. The germline V gene has CDR1 MNHEY and CDR2 SVGEGT. For the CDR3, the DNA is TGTGCCAGCAGTGGTGTCAGGGTTGCTTTCTTT. It yields the protein CASSGVRVAFF.

This clone was observed a few times. The chain recombines TRBV1 with TRBJ2-3; the table gives TRBD2 as D, unverified against the DNA. TRBV1 is classified as a pseudogene. CDR3 length equals 18 residues. DNA of the CDR3: TGCACCAGCAGCCAAGAGACGTCCGGACTAGCGGGGTCAGATACGCAGTATTTT. Translation gives CTSSQETSGLAGSDTQYF.

This sequence joins TRBV30 and TRBJ2-7; TRBD2 aligns across 11 bases. There are 16 residues in the CDR3. V lost 0 bases and J lost 3; bases outside the gene matches: 7. Germline-derived CDR1 and CDR2 are GTSNPN and SVGIG (reference sequence). The CDR3 nucleotides read TGTGCCTGGAGTGTAACTAGCGGGAGAACCTTCTACGAGCAGTACTTC. Its translation is CAWSVTSGRTFYEQYF.

The CDR3 sequence is CASSKPGQAQYEQYF. The CDR3 DNA reads TGTGCCAGCAGCAAACCGGGACAGGCGCAATACGAGCAGTACTTC. The rearrangement uses TRBV5-6 and TRBJ2-7; the match to TRBD1 covers 8 bases. Looked up from germline, CDR1 is SGHDT and CDR2 is YYEEEE. Unmatched junction bases numbered 10, after V lost 4 bases and J lost 4 bases. This CDR3 spans 15 amino acids.

The genes are TRBV19 and TRBJ1-1; 7 bases are shared with TRBD1. The CDR3 consists of 11 residues. V lost 6 bases and J lost 6; bases outside the gene matches: 1. Per the germline V gene, CDR1 is LNHDA and CDR2 is SQIVND (reference sequence). The CDR3 bases are TGTGCCAGTAGGACAGGGTCTGAAGCTTTCTTT. Translation: CASRTGSEAFF. Based on the CDR3 plus reference TRBV19 and TRBJ1-1, the full variable domain is DGGITQSPKYLFRKEGQNVTLSCEQNLNHDAMYWYRQDPGQGLRLIYYSQIVNDFQKGDIAEGYSVSREKKESFPLTVTSAQKNPTAFYLCASRTGSEAFFGQGTRLTVV.

This chain links TRBV19 with TRBJ1-1, with 11 nucleotides matching TRBD1. Germline V gene data show CDR1 as LNHDA and CDR2 as SQIVND (reference sequence). V was clipped by 4 bases and J by 5 bases; unmatched bases: 6. This CDR3 has 15 amino acids. The CDR3 protein is CASSRPGTGGTEAFF. CDR3 nucleotides: TGTGCCAGTAGTAGACCAGGGACAGGGGGGACTGAAGCTTTCTTT. The full variable domain, in which reference TRBV19 and TRBJ1-1 provide the parts outside the CDR3, is DGGITQSPKYLFRKEGQNVTLSCEQNLNHDAMYWYRQDPGQGLRLIYYSQIVNDFQKGDIAEGYSVSREKKESFPLTVTSAQKNPTAFYLCASSRPGTGGTEAFFGQGTRLTVV.

V gene TRBV6-2 or TRBV6-3 combines with J gene TRBJ2-7, with TRBD1 as a possible D gene (6 bases). This CDR3 is built from 15 residues. The V and J ends lost 5 bases and 5 bases respectively, with 19 bases between them. CDR1 and CDR2 from the germline V gene are MNHEY and SVGEGT. The CDR3 sequence is CASSLAAGVYHEQYF. The CDR3 DNA reads as TGTGCCAGCAGTCTTGCGGCAGGGGTTTACCACGAGCAGTACTTC.

V and J are TRBV18 and TRBJ1-1; 7 nucleotides line up with TRBD1. The CDR3 covers 13 residues. V lost 5 bases and J lost 4; bases outside the gene matches: 4. The germline CDR1 and CDR2 sequences are KGHSH and LQKENI. The CDR3 nucleotides are TGTGCCAGCTCATCGACAGGGACCACTGAAGCTTTCTTT. It translates to CASSSTGTTEAFF.

The chain is built from TRBV10-3 and TRBJ2-7; TRBD1 agrees at 11 bases. This CDR3 has 13 amino acids. Germline CDR1 and CDR2: ENHRY and SYGVKD. Trimming at V came to 6 bases and at J to 6 bases, leaving 4 bases not matched to a gene. CDR3 DNA sequence: TGTGCCATCAGCCTGGGGACAGGGGGCGAGCAGTACTTC. The encoded protein is CAISLGTGGEQYF.

The V and J genes are TRBV11-2 and TRBJ2-2; 8 positions match TRBD2. The V gene end was trimmed by 3 bases and the J gene end by 7 bases; junction bases not matched to a gene: 7. Per the germline V gene, CDR1 is SGHAT and CDR2 is FQNNGV. The CDR3 has 15 residues. The DNA for the CDR3 is TGTGCCAGCAGCTTGATGAGCGGGAGCCTCGGGGAGCTGTTTTTT. Residues: CASSLMSGSLGELFF.

V is TRBV7-9 and J is TRBJ1-2; TRBD1 aligns across 7 bases. The CDR3 runs 15 residues. J gave up 7 bases and V 5 bases, and 13 bases lay outside the gene matches. Germline V gene sequence: CDR1 SEHNR, CDR2 FQNEAQ (reference sequence). The CDR3 sequence: CASSPRTGKFGGYTF. In nucleotides, the CDR3 is TGTGCCAGCAGCCCACGGACAGGAAAATTTGGTGGCTACACCTTC.

The gene calls are TRBV6-5 and TRBJ1-1; D unclear. Germline CDR1 MNHEY, CDR2 SVGAGI. V gave up 6 bases and J gave up 0 bases, with 11 bases separating them. This CDR3 is 14 amino acids long. CDR3 nucleotides: TGTGCCAGCAGGACTTCGGGTATGAACACTGAAGCTTTCTTT. It encodes CASRTSGMNTEAFF.

The rearrangement links TRBV6-5 to TRBJ2-7; TRBD2 matches at 8 bases. The germline V gene encodes CDR1 MNHEY and CDR2 SVGAGI. J was trimmed by 6 bases and V by 1 base; bases with no gene match: 11. This CDR3 has 16 residues. In nucleotides, the CDR3 is TGTGCCAGCAGTTACTGGAGCGGGGGTTCTGTCGGCGAGCAGTACTTC. It encodes CASSYWSGGSVGEQYF.

This clone was counted a single time. V usage is TRBV18 and J usage is TRBJ2-7; perhaps TRBD2 as D (5 bases). Per germline, CDR1 KGHSH and CDR2 LQKENI. This CDR3 is built from 15 residues. V gave up 0 bases and J gave up 0 bases, with 9 bases separating them. The CDR3 here is CASSPPGGSSYEQYF. As DNA, the CDR3 is TGTGCCAGCTCACCACCGGGTGGGAGCTCCTACGAGCAGTACTTC.